One and the same sample provided the 11 T cell receptor beta chains below, sequenced in a study of Ad26.COV2.S vaccination and SARS-CoV-2 variants. Treatment defined: around 19 received Ad26.COV2.S at low or high dose, single or two shots; roughly five received placebo; per-sample allocation not given. Samples came from day 63 after the first vaccine or placebo injection. Measured with immunoSEQ multiplex PCR; TCRdb has only the in-frame clones, and not every one. The sample includes under 300,000 clones, around 88% of them seen just once. The specimen comprised peripheral blood, sampled in a trial of Ad26.COV2.S vaccine versus placebo. These receptors originate from a person between 18 and 60 years old who received the Ad26.COV2.S COVID-19 vaccine or a placebo.

J is TRBJ2-3 and V is TRBV4-3; 8 nucleotides align to TRBD2. V lost 0 bases, J lost 4 bases, and 3 bases stayed unmatched. The CDR3 has 15 amino acids. Germline loops: CDR1 LGHNA, CDR2 YSLEER. CDR3 DNA sequence: TGCGCCAGCAGCCAAGAAAACGGGGGGGCAGATACGCAGTATTTT. It codes for CASSQENGGADTQYF.

This chain links TRBV4-3 with TRBJ1-4, with TRBD1 as a possible D gene (6 bases). Between the trimmed V and J ends, which lost 4 bases and 7 bases, there was a span of 19 bases. The CDR3 contains 16 residues. CDR1 is LGHNA, CDR2 YSLEER, per germline. The chain's CDR3 is CASSPPRRGEREKLFF. CDR3 DNA sequence: TGCGCCAGCAGCCCCCCGAGGAGGGGGGAACGTGAAAAACTGTTTTTT.

This clone was observed a single time. The rearrangement links TRBV30 to TRBJ1-1; the D is unclear. Germline V gene lookup returns CDR1 GTSNPN and CDR2 SVGIG (reference sequence). The CDR3 totals 12 residues. With 4 bases removed from V and 1 base from J, the gap between germline ends came to 7 bases. CDR3 protein: CAWNVKNTEAFF. CDR3 DNA sequence: TGTGCCTGGAATGTGAAGAACACTGAAGCTTTCTTT.

The gene calls are TRBV6-6 and TRBJ1-2; 8 bases are a match to TRBD1. CDR1 MNHNY and CDR2 SVGAGI come from the germline V gene (reference sequence). CDR3 length: 14 amino acids. V gave up 2 bases and J gave up 2 bases; unmatched junction bases: 1. CDR3 in amino acids: CASSYQGANYGYTF. The CDR3 bases are TGTGCCAGCAGTTACCAGGGGGCAAACTATGGCTACACCTTC.

The chain uses TRBV12-3 or TRBV12-4 and TRBJ1-5; no clear D. V was shortened by 6 bases and J by 4 bases, with 10 bases between the two germline ends. The CDR3 runs 13 residues. CDR3 nucleotides: TGTGCCAGCAGAGGACTGGGAAATCAGCCCCAGCATTTT. Residues: CASRGLGNQPQHF.

The J gene is TRBJ1-1, the V gene TRBV7-3; 7 bases are shared with TRBD1. Germline V lookup: CDR1 SGHTA, CDR2 FQGTGA. The CDR3 contains 15 residues. V lost 4 bases and J lost 10; bases outside the gene matches: 15. CDR3 sequence reads: CASSSLTGTDVRAFF. The CDR3 DNA reads TGTGCCAGCAGCTCCTTGACAGGGACTGATGTAAGAGCTTTCTTT.

V gene TRBV6-2 or TRBV6-3 combines with J gene TRBJ2-5; possible D gene TRBD2, 6 bases. CDR3 length: 14 amino acids. V shed 2 bases and J shed 5 bases, with 12 bases lying between them. Germline CDR1 reads MNHEY; CDR2 reads SVGEGT. This CDR3 is CASSYLARQETQYF. CDR3 sequence (DNA): TGTGCCAGCAGTTACCTAGCGAGACAGGAGACCCAGTACTTC.

The chain joins TRBV7-6 to TRBJ2-3; TRBD2 matches 7 bases. The CDR3 length is 17 residues. CDR1 and CDR2 from the germline V gene are SGHVS and FNYEAQ. The junction had 7 bases not matched to a gene; V was cut back by 1 base and J by 0 bases. CDR3 loop: CASSLDGSSGSTDTQYF. The CDR3 region has the DNA TGTGCCAGCAGCTTAGATGGTTCTAGCGGTAGCACAGATACGCAGTATTTT.

J is TRBJ2-3 and V is TRBV4-3; the D call may be TRBD1 or TRBD2 (7 bases each). The V end was cut by 3 bases, the J end by 7 bases, with 17 bases between. The CDR3 has 15 residues. The germline gives CDR1 LGHNA, CDR2 YSLEER. The CDR3 DNA sequence: TGCGCCAGCAGCCAGGGGGAGGGGGCGCCCTATACGCAGTATTTT. Residues: CASSQGEGAPYTQYF.

This chain connects TRBV7-3 to TRBJ2-7; D gene ambiguous. Germline V CDR1 and CDR2: SGHTA, FQGTGA. The CDR3 loop spans 11 amino acids. Trimming took off 11 bases at V and 5 bases at J, with 13 bases between the two ends. CDR3 bases: TGTGCCCCCAAATCCCGGGACGAGCAGTACGTC. Translated: CAPKSRDEQYV.

The genes are TRBV7-2 and TRBJ2-1; weak D call: TRBD2 (5 bases). The CDR3 runs 13 residues. The V and J ends lost 6 bases and 5 bases respectively, with 11 bases between them. CDR1 and CDR2 from the germline V gene are SGHTA and FQGNSA. CDR3 region: CASRFGENNEQFF. The CDR3 DNA sequence: TGTGCCAGCAGATTCGGGGAGAACAATGAGCAGTTCTTC.